Included here is one TCR beta chain sequence, with context. The antigen is undetermined. This specimen belongs to a study of shared clonotypes between healthy human individuals. Once extracted for a subset, genomic DNA was divided evenly among several immunoSEQ plates. The sorted-subset replicate PCRs were given 150 to 200 ng DNA, which is 25,000 to 35,000 T cell genomes. Assay used: immunoSEQ multiplex PCR; TCRdb lists only in-frame clones, some missing. The sample contains fewer than 2.5 million clones, 80% to 95% of which appear only once. The CDR3 loop spans 11 amino acids. The V gene's germline CDR1 is SGHAT and CDR2 FQNNGV. V was trimmed by 8 bases and J by 2 bases, leaving 7 bases between them. Whole-study results and caveats: Sharing of clonotypes among donors was expected to vary with sequencing depth. Rarefaction demonstrated incomplete sorted-subset sequencing despite large depth.

The sequenced material came from naive CD4+ T cells from PBMCs. Indicated subset: CD45RA+ positively selected. The J gene is TRBJ2-7, the V gene TRBV11-2; D unclear. The TCR sequence derives from a man between 18 and 29 years old in good health. Some clones in this sample may be carry-over from other donors' samples. The CDR3 DNA reads as TGTGCCAGCCGCAATACCTACGAGCAGTACTTC. Residues: CASRNTYEQYF.